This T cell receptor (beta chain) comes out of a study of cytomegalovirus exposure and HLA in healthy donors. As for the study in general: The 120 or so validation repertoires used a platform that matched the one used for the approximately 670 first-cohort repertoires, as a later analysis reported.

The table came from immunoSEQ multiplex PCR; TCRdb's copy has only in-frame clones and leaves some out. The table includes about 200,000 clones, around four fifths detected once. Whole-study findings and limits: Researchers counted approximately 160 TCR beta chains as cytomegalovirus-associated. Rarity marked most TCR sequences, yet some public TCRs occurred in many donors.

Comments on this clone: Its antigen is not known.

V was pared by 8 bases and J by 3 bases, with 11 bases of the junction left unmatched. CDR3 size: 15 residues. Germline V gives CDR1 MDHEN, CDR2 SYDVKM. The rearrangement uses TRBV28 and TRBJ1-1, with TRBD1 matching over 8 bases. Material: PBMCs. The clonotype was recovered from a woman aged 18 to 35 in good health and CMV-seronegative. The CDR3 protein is CASHSPRGRDTEAFF. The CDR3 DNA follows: TGTGCCAGCCATTCCCCCAGGGGGCGAGACACTGAAGCTTTCTTT.